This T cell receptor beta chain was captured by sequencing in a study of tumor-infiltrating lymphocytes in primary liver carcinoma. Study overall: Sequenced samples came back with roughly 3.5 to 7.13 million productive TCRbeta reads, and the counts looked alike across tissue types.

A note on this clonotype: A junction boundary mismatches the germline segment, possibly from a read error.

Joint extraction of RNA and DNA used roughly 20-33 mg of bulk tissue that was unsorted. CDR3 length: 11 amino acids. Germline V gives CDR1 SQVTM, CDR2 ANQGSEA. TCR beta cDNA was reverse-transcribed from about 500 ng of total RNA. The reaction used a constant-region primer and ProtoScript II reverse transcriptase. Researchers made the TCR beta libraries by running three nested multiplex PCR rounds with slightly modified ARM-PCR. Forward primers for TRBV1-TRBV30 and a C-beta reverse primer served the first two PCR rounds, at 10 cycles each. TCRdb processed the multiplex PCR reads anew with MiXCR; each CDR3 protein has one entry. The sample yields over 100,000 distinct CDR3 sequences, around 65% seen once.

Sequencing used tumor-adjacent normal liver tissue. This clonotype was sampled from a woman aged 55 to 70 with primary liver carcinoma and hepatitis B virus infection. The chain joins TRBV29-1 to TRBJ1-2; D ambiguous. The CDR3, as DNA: TGCAGCGTCGGGCAGGACTATAGCTACGCCTTC. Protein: CSVGQDYSYAF.